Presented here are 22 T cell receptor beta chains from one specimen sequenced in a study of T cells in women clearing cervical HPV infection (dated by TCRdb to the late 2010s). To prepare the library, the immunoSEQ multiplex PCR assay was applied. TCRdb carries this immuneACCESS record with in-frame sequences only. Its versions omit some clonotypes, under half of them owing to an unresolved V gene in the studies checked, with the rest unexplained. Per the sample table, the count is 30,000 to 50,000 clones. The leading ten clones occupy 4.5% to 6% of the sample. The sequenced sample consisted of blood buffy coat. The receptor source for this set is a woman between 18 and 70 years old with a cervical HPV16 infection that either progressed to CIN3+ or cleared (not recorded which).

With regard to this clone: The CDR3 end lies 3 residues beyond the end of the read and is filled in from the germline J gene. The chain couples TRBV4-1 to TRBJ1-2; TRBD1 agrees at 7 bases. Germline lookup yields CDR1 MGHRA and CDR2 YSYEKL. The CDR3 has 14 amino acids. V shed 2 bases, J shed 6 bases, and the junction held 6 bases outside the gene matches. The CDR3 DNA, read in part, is TGCGCCAGCAGCCAATTCCGGGACAGCGATGGC. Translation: CASSQFRDSDG. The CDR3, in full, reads CASSQFRDSDGYTF.

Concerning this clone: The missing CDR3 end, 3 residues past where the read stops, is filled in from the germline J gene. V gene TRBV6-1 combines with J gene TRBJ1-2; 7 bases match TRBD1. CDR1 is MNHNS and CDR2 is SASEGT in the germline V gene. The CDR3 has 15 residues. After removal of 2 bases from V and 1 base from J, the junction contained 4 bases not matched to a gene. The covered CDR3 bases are TGTGCCAGCAGTGAACAGGGGGGCTTTAACTATGGC. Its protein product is CASSEQGGFNYG. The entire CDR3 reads CASSEQGGFNYGYTF.

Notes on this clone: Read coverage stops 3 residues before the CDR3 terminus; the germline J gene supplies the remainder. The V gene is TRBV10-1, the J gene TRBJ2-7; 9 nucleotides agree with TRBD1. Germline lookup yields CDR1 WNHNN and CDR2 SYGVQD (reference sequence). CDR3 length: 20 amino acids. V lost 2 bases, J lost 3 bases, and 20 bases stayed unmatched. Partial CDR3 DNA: TGCGCCAGCAGTGAGAAGTGGGCGGGGTCGGCGGACAGGGGAAACTACGAG. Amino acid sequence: CASSEKWAGSADRGNYE. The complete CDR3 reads CASSEKWAGSADRGNYEQYF.

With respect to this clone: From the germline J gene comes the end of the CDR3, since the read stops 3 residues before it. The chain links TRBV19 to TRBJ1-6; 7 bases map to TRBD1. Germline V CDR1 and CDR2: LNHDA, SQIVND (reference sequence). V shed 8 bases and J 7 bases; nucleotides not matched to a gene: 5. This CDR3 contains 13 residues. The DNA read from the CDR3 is TGTGCCAGTGGCGACAGGGAGAATTCACCC. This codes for CASGDRENSP. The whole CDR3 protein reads CASGDRENSPLHF.

The chain's CDR3 is CSASGVTSGERAYNEQFF. The part of the CDR3 DNA that was read is TGCAGTGCTAGCGGAGTGACTAGCGGGGAGAGAGCCTACAATGAG. This sequence joins TRBV20-1 and TRBJ2-1, with 11 positions matching TRBD2. The sequence runs out 3 residues before the end of the CDR3; the remainder is reconstructed from the germline J gene. CDR1 DFQATT and CDR2 SNEGSKA come from the germline V gene (reference sequence). Trimming removed 3 bases from V and 2 bases from J; junction bases left unmatched: 12. The CDR3 extends over 18 amino acids.

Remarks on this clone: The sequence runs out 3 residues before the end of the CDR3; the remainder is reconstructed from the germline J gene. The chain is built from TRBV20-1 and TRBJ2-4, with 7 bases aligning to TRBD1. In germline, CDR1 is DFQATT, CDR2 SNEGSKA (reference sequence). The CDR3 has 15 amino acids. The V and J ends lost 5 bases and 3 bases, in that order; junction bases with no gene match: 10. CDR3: CSAPRVDRDKNIQYF. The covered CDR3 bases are TGCAGTGCTCCCCGGGTCGACAGGGACAAAAACATT.

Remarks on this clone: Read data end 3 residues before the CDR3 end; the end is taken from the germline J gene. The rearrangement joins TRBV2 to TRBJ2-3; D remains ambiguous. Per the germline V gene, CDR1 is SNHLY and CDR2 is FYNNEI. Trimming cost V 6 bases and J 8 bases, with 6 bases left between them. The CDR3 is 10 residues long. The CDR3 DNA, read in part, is TGTGCCAGCAGCCTCGGTACG. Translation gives CASSLGT. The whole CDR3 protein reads CASSLGTQYF.

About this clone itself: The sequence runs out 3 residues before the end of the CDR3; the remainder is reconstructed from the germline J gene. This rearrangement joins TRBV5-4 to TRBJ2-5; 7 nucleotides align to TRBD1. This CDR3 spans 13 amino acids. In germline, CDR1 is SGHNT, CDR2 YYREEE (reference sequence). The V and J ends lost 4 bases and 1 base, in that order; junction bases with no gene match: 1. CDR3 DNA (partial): TGTGCCAGCAGCCGGGACAGCCAAGAGACC. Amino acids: CASSRDSQET. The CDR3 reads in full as CASSRDSQETQYF. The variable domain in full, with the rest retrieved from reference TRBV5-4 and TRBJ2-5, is ETGVTQSPTHLIKTRGQQVTLRCSSQSGHNTVSWYQQALGQGPQFIFQYYREEENGRGNFPPRFSGLQFPNYSSELNVNALELDDSALYLCASSRDSQETQYFGPGTRLLVL.

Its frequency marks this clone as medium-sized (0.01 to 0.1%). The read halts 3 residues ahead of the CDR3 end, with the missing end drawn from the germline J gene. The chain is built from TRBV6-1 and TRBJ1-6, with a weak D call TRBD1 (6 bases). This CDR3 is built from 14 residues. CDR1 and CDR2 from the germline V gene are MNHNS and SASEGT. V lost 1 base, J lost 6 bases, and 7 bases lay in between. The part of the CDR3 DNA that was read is TGTGCCAGCAGTGAAGGAGGGGGTAATTCACCC. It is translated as CASSEGGGNSP. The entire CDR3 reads CASSEGGGNSPLHF.

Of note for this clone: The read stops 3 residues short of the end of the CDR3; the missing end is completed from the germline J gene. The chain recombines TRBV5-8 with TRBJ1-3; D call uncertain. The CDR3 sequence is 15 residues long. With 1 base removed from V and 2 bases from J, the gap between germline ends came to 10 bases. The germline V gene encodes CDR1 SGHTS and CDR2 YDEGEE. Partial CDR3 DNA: TGTGCCAGCAGCTTGTTTACGGGTACTGGAAACACC. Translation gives CASSLFTGTGNT. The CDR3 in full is CASSLFTGTGNTIYF.

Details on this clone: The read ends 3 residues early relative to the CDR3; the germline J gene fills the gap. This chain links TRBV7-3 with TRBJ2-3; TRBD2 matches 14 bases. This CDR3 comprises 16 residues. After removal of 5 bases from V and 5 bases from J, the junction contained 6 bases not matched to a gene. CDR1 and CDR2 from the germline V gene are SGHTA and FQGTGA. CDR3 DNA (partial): TGTGCCAGCAGCCTTGGACTAGCGGGGGGACGAGATACG. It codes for CASSLGLAGGRDT. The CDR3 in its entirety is CASSLGLAGGRDTQYF.

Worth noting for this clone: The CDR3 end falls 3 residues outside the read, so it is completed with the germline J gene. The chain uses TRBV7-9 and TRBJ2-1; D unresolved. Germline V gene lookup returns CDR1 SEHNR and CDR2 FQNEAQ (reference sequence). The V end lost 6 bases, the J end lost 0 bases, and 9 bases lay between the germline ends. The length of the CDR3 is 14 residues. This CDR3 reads CASRAESSYNEQFF. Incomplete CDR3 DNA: TGTGCCAGCAGGGCCGAAAGCTCCTACAATGAG.

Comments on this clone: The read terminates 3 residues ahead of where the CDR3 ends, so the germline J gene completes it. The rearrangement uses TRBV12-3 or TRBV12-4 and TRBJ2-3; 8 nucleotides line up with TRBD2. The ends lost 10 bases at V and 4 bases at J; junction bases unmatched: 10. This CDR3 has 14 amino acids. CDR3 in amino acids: CATTPSGGPDTQYF. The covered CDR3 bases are TGTGCCACCACACCGTCGGGGGGGCCAGATACG.

Incomplete CDR3 DNA: TGTGCCAGCAGGGGAGGACAGGGGAACAATGAG. Its translation is CASRGGQGNNE. The entire CDR3 is CASRGGQGNNEQFF. This rearrangement joins TRBV11-3 to TRBJ2-1, with 9 positions matching TRBD1. The read finishes 3 residues shy of the CDR3 end, and the germline J gene is used to complete it. V shed 6 bases and J 5 bases; nucleotides not matched to a gene: 5. The germline V gene encodes CDR1 SGHNT and CDR2 YENEEA. This CDR3 has 14 residues.

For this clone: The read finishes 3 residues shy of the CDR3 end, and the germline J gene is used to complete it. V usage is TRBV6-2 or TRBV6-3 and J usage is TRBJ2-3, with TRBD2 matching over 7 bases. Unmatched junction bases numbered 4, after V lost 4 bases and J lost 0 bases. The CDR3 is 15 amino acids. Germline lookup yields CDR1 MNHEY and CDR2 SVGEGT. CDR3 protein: CASSWGGGSTDTQYF. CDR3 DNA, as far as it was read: TGTGCCAGCAGTTGGGGGGGTGGAAGCACAGATACG.

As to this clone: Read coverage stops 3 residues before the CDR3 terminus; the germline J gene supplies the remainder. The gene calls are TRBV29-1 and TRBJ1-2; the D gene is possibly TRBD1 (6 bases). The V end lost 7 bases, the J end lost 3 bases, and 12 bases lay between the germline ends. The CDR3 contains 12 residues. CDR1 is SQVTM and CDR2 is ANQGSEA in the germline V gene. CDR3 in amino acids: CSAKDSDYGYTF. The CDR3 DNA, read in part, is TGCAGCGCAAAGGACAGCGACTATGGC.

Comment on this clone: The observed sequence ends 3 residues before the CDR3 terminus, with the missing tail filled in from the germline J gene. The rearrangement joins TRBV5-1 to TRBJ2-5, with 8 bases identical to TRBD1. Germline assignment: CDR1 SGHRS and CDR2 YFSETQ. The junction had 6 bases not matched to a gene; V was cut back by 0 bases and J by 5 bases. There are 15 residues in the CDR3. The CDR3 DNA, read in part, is TGCGCCAGCAGCTTGGGACAGGGGCGAGAGGAGACC. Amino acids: CASSLGQGREET. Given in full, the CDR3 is CASSLGQGREETQYF.

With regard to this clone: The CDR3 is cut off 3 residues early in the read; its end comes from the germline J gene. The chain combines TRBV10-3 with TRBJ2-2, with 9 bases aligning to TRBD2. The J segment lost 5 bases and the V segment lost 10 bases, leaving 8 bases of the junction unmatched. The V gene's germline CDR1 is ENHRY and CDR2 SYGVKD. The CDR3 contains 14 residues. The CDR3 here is CATAAGGGTGELFF. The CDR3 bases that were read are TGTGCCACCGCAGCGGGGGGCGGGACCGGGGAG.

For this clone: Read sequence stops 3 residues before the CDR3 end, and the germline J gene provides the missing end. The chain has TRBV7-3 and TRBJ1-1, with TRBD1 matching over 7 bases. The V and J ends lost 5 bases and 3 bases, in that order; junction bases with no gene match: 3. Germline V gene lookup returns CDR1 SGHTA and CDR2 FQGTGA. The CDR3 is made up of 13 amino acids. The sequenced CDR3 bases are TGTGCCAGCAGCACAGGGGTCTACACTGAA. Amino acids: CASSTGVYTE. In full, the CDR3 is CASSTGVYTEAFF.

The sequenced CDR3 bases are TGTGCCAGCTCACCAAGGTCCGACACAAAAGAGACC. This sequence encodes CASSPRSDTKET. The entire CDR3 reads CASSPRSDTKETQYF. J is TRBJ2-5 and V is TRBV18; D ambiguous. The read ends 3 residues before the CDR3 terminus; that terminus is restored from the germline J gene. The V end was cut by 2 bases, the J end by 3 bases, with 13 bases between. In germline, CDR1 is KGHSH, CDR2 LQKENI. The CDR3 has 15 residues.

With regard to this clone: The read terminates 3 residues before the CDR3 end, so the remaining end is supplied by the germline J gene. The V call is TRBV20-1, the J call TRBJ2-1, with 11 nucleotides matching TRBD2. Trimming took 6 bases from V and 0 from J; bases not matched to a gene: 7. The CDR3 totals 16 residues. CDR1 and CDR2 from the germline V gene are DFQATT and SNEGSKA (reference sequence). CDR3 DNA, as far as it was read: TGCAGTGCAATGACTAGCGGGGACCTCTCCTACAATGAG. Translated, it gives CSAMTSGDLSYNE. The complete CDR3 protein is CSAMTSGDLSYNEQFF.

The CDR3 region is CASSITSGNTEAFF. Incomplete CDR3 DNA: TGTGCCAGCAGCATCACATCGGGTAACACTGAA. The chain carries TRBV11-3 and TRBJ1-1, with D hard to call. From the germline J gene comes the end of the CDR3, since the read stops 3 residues before it. The V and J ends lost 5 bases and 2 bases respectively, with 12 bases between them. Germline CDR1 reads SGHNT; CDR2 reads YENEEA. The CDR3 spans 14 residues.